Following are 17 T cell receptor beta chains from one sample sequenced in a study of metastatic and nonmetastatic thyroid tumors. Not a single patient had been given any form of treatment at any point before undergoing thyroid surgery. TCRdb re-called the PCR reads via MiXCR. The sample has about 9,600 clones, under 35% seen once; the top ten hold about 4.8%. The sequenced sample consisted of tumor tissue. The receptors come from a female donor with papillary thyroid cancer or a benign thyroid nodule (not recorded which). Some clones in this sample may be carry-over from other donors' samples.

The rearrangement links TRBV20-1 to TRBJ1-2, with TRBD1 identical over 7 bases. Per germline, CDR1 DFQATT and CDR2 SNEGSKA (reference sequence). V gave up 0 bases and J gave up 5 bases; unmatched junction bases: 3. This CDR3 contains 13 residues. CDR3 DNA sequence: TGCAGTGCTAGAGACAGGGGGATTTATGGCTACACCTTC. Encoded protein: CSARDRGIYGYTF.

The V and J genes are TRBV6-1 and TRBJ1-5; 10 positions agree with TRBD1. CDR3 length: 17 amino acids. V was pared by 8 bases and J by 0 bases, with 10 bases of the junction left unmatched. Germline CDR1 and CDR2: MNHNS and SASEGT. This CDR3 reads CASLRGTGVISNQPQHF. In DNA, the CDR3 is TGTGCCAGCCTTCGCGGGACAGGGGTGATTAGCAATCAGCCCCAGCATTTT.

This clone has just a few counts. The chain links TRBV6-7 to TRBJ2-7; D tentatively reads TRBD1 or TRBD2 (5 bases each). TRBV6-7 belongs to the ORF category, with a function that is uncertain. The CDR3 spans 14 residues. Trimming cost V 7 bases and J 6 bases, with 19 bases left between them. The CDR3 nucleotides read TGTGCCAGCACGAACAGGTGTGGGGGATGCGAGCAGTACTTC. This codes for CASTNRCGGCEQYF.

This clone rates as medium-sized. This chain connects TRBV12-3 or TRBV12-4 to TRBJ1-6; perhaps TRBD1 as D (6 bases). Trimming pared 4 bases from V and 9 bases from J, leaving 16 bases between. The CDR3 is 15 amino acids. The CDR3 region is CASSYGTQTGSPLHF. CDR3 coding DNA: TGTGCCAGCAGTTACGGGACCCAGACAGGTTCACCCCTCCACTTT.

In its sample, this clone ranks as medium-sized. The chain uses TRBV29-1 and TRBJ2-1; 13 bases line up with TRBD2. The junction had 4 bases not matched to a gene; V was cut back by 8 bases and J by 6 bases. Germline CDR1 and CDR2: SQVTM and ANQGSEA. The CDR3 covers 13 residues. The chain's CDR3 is CSTGLAGANEQFF. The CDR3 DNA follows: TGCAGCACCGGACTAGCGGGAGCCAATGAGCAGTTCTTC.

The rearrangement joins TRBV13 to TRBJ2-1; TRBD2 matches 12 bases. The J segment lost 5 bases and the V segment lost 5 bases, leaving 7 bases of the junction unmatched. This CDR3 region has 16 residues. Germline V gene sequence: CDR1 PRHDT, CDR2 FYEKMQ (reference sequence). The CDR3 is CASSPWTSGTNNEQFF. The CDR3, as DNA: TGTGCCAGCAGCCCCTGGACTAGCGGGACGAACAATGAGCAGTTCTTC. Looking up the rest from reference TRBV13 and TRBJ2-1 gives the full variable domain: AAGVIQSPRHLIKEKRETATLKCYPIPRHDTVYWYQQGPGQDPQFLISFYEKMQSDKGSIPDRFSAQQFSDYHSELNMSSLELGDSALYFCASSPWTSGTNNEQFFGPGTRLTVL.

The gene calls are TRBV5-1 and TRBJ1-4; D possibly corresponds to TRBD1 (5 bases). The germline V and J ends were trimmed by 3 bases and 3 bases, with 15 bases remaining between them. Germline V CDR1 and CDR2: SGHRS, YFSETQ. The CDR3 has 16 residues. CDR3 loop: CASSSVFGAPNEKLFF. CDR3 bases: TGCGCCAGCAGCTCAGTTTTCGGGGCGCCTAATGAAAAACTGTTTTTT.

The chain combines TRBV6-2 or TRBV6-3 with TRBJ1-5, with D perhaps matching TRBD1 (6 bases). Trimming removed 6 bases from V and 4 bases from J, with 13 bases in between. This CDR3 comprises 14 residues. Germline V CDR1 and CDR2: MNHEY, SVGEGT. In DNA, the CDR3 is TGTGCCAGCAGCCTAACAGGGCTGAATCAGCCCCAGCATTTT. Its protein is CASSLTGLNQPQHF.

CDR3 region: CASSGTIIGGGEQFF. The CDR3 DNA sequence: TGTGCCAGCAGCGGGACGATAATCGGGGGGGGTGAGCAGTTCTTC. The chain carries TRBV28 and TRBJ2-1; TRBD2 matches at 8 bases. The germline gives CDR1 MDHEN, CDR2 SYDVKM. V lost 6 bases and J lost 9; bases outside the gene matches: 13. This CDR3 contains 15 residues.

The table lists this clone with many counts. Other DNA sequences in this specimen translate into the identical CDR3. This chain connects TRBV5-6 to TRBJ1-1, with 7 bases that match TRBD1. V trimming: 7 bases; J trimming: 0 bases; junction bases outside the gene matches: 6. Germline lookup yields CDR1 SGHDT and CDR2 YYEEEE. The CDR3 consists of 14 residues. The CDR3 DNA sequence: TGTGCCAGCCTCCGGACAGGCATGAACACTGAAGCTTTCTTT. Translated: CASLRTGMNTEAFF.

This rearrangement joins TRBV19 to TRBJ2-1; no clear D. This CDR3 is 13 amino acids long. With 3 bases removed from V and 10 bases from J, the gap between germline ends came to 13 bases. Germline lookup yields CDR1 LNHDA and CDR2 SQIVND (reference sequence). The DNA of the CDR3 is TGTGCCAGTAGTATGGGTCGACATGGAGAGCAGTTCTTC. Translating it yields CASSMGRHGEQFF.

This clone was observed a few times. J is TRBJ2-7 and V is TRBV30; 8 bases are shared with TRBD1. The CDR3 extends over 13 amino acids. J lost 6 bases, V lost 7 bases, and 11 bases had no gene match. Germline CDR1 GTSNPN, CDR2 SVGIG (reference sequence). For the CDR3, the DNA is TGTGCCTACCCGACAGGGGTGATTGGCGAGCAGTACTTC. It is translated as CAYPTGVIGEQYF.

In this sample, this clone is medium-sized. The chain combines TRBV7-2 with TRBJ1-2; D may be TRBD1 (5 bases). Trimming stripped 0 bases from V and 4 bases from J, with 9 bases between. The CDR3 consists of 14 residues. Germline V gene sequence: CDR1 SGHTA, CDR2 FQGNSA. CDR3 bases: TGTGCCAGCAGCTTAGCGGGGGGTCCCTATGGCTACACCTTC. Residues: CASSLAGGPYGYTF. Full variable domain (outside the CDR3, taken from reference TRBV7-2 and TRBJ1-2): GAGVSQSPSNKVTEKGKDVELRCDPISGHTALYWYRQSLGQGLEFLIYFQGNSAPDKSGLPSDRFSAERTGGSVSTLTIQRTQQEDSAVYLCASSLAGGPYGYTFGSGTRLTVV.

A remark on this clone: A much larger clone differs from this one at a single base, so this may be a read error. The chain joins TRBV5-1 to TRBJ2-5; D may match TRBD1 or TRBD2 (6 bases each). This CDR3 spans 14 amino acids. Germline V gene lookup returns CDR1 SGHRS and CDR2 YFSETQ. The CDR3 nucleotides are TGCGCCAGCATCTTGGGGGGCACCACGAGGGAGCAGTACTTC. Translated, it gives CASILGGTTREQYF.

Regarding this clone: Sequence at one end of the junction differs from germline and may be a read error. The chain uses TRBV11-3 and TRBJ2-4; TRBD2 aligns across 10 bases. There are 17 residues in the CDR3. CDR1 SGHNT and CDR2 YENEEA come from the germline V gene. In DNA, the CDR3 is TGTGCCGGCAGCTTAGATGCCGGGACTAGCGTCATGGACATTCAGTACTTC. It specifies CAGSLDAGTSVMDIQYF.

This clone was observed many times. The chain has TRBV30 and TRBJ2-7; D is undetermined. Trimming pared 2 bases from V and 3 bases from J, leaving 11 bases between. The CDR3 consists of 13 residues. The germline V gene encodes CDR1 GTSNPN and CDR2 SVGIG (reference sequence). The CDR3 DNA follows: TGTGCCTGGAGTCTTGGATCTGACTACGAGCAGTACTTC. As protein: CAWSLGSDYEQYF.

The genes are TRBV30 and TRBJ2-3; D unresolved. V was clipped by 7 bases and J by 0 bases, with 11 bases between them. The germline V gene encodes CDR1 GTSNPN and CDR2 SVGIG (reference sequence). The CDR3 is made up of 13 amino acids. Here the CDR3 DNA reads TGTGCCTTACAGCTGTCTAGCACAGATACGCAGTATTTT. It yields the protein CALQLSSTDTQYF.